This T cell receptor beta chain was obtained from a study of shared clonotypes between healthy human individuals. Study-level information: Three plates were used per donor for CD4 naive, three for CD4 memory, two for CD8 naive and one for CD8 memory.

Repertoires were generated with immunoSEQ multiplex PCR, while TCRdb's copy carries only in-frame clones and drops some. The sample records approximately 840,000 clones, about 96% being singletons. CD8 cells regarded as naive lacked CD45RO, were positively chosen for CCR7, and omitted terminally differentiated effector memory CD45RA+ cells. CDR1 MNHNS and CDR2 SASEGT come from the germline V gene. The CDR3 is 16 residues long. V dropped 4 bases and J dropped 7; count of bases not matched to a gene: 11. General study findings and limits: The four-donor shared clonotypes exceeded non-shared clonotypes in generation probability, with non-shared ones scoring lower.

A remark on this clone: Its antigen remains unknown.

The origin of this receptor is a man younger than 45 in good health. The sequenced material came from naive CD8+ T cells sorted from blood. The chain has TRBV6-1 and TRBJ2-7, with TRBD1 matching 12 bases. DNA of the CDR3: TGTGCCAGCAGTGCCCCGGGACAGGGGGCGGGGAGGGAGCAGTACTTC. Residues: CASSAPGQGAGREQYF.